The 27 T cell receptor beta chains listed next were all sequenced from one sample in a study of cytomegalovirus exposure and HLA in healthy donors. Primers included in the PCR were 60 Vbeta and 13 Jbeta primers. Only in-frame clones appear in the TCRdb table, and some are missing; sequencing was by immunoSEQ multiplex PCR. The profile shows 45,000 to 65,000 clones, about two thirds of them singletons. The sample consisted of PBMCs. These receptor sequences come from a woman aged 45-65 years in good health and CMV-seropositive.

This sequence joins TRBV6-1 and TRBJ2-5, with TRBD1 matching 9 bases. V dropped 3 bases and J dropped 9; count of bases not matched to a gene: 8. The CDR3 is made up of 14 amino acids. In germline, CDR1 is MNHNS, CDR2 SASEGT. The CDR3 DNA is TGTGCCAGCAGTGATATCGGGACAGGGAGGCCCCAGTACTTC. It codes for CASSDIGTGRPQYF.

The chain links TRBV19 to TRBJ1-2; 7 bases map to TRBD1. The CDR3 is 14 amino acids. Unmatched junction bases numbered 4, after V lost 6 bases and J lost 0 bases. CDR1 LNHDA and CDR2 SQIVND come from the germline V gene (reference sequence). The CDR3 DNA reads as TGTGCCAGTAGACGGGACAGCTCTAACTATGGCTACACCTTC. Translated, it gives CASRRDSSNYGYTF. Full variable domain (outside the CDR3, taken from reference TRBV19 and TRBJ1-2): DGGITQSPKYLFRKEGQNVTLSCEQNLNHDAMYWYRQDPGQGLRLIYYSQIVNDFQKGDIAEGYSVSREKKESFPLTVTSAQKNPTAFYLCASRRDSSNYGYTFGSGTRLTVV.

V is TRBV18 and J is TRBJ1-2; TRBD1 is a possible D gene (5 bases). The CDR3 consists of 14 residues. V gave up 2 bases and J gave up 5 bases, with 12 bases separating them. Germline V gene data show CDR1 as KGHSH and CDR2 as LQKENI. DNA for the CDR3: TGTGCCAGCTCACCAGACAGAGTACTATATGGCTACACCTTC. Protein product: CASSPDRVLYGYTF.

The chain carries TRBV7-2 and TRBJ1-5; D is unresolved. CDR1 is SGHTA and CDR2 is FQGNSA in the germline V gene. The V end was cut by 3 bases, the J end by 9 bases, with 12 bases between. This CDR3 has 13 amino acids. The CDR3 spells CASSLSPEGPQHF. The CDR3 bases are TGTGCCAGCAGCTTGAGTCCCGAGGGGCCCCAGCATTTT.

V and J are TRBV2 and TRBJ1-5; TRBD1 aligns across 10 bases. J was trimmed by 0 bases and V by 7 bases; bases with no gene match: 6. Germline V gene lookup returns CDR1 SNHLY and CDR2 FYNNEI. The length of the CDR3 is 16 residues. DNA of the CDR3: TGTGCCAGCAAGGGACAGGGGCTCTATAGCAATCAGCCCCAGCATTTT. Encoded protein: CASKGQGLYSNQPQHF.

As concerns this clone: One end of the junction is discordant with germline, which a read error may explain. The rearrangement joins TRBV7-9 to TRBJ1-2; 8 positions match TRBD1. The CDR3 contains 12 residues. Germline CDR1 SEHNR, CDR2 FQNEAQ (reference sequence). Written as DNA, the CDR3 is TGTTCCAGCAGCCCGACAGGGGCTGGCTACACCTTC. Protein sequence: CSSSPTGAGYTF.

The J gene is TRBJ1-4, the V gene TRBV5-1, with TRBD1 matching over 10 bases. The CDR3 spans 13 residues. Germline-derived CDR1 and CDR2 are SGHRS and YFSETQ. V dropped 6 bases and J dropped 8; count of bases not matched to a gene: 4. This CDR3 reads CASTGQGMEKLFF. CDR3 in DNA: TGCGCCAGCACGGGACAGGGGATGGAAAAACTGTTTTTT.

The J gene is TRBJ2-7, the V gene TRBV7-9, with a weak D call TRBD2 (5 bases). The CDR3 length is 13 residues. Germline lookup yields CDR1 SEHNR and CDR2 FQNEAQ (reference sequence). The ends were cut back, 5 bases at V and 3 bases at J, with 11 bases in the middle. CDR3 sequence: CASSPPGNYEQYF. The CDR3 nucleotides read TGTGCCAGCAGCCCCCCGGGGAACTACGAGCAGTACTTC.

The sample holds one count of this clone. This chain joins TRBV18 and TRBJ2-5; no clear D gene. Trimming left V 0 bases short and J 3 bases short, with 8 bases between. CDR1 is KGHSH, CDR2 LQKENI, per germline. The CDR3 has 14 amino acids. The chain's CDR3 is CASSPPRPKETQYF. CDR3 coding DNA: TGTGCCAGCTCACCACCGAGGCCCAAAGAGACCCAGTACTTC. Together with reference TRBV18 and TRBJ2-5, the CDR3 gives the full variable domain: NAGVMQNPRHLVRRRGQEARLRCSPMKGHSHVYWYRQLPEEGLKFMVYLQKENIIDESGMPKERFSAEFPKEGPSILRIQQVVRGDSAAYFCASSPPRPKETQYFGPGTRLLVL.

This sequence joins TRBV9 and TRBJ2-1; 10 nucleotides line up with TRBD2. The CDR3 is made up of 15 amino acids. Trimming at V came to 2 bases and at J to 7 bases, leaving 6 bases not matched to a gene. The germline V gene has CDR1 SGDLS and CDR2 YYNGEE. The CDR3 DNA reads TGTGCCAGCAGCGTTCTAGCGGGAGTCTTGAATGAGCAGTTCTTC. This sequence encodes CASSVLAGVLNEQFF.

The chain joins TRBV7-9 to TRBJ1-2; a weak D match, TRBD1 (5 bases). Germline CDR1 is SEHNR and CDR2 is FQNEAQ (reference sequence). The CDR3 sequence is 13 residues long. The V end lost 1 base, the J end lost 7 bases, and 10 bases lay between the germline ends. Here the CDR3 DNA reads TGTGCCAGCAGCTTAGAGGGGCCCACTGGCTACACCTTC. It yields the protein CASSLEGPTGYTF.

This clone was seen a handful of times. This chain uses TRBV7-3 with TRBJ2-1, with 10 nucleotides matching TRBD1. The trim removed 5 bases at V and 9 bases at J, leaving 13 bases unmatched. The CDR3 covers 16 residues. Germline V gene lookup returns CDR1 SGHTA and CDR2 FQGTGA. The chain's CDR3 is CASSPMGDRGGFEQFF. The CDR3 DNA reads TGTGCCAGCAGCCCCATGGGGGACAGGGGAGGGTTTGAGCAGTTCTTC.

This clone was detected only a few times. V and J are TRBV6-6 and TRBJ2-6, with no clear D. The CDR3 extends over 14 amino acids. V was trimmed by 5 bases and J by 3 bases, leaving 8 bases between them. Looked up from germline, CDR1 is MNHNY and CDR2 is SVGAGI (reference sequence). The CDR3 DNA sequence: TGTGCCAGCAGTCCCACTGTTGGGGCCAACGTCCTGACTTTC. Translation: CASSPTVGANVLTF.

This clone was observed once. The CDR3 DNA reads as TGCGCCAGCAGTGACTCGGACAGCGGCGAGCAGTACTTC. Amino acid sequence: CASSDSDSGEQYF. The chain uses TRBV10-2 and TRBJ2-7; the D gene is possibly TRBD1 (6 bases). The germline V and J ends were trimmed by 3 bases and 6 bases, with 12 bases remaining between them. CDR3 length: 13 amino acids. CDR1 and CDR2 from the germline V gene are WSHSY and SAAADI.

V usage is TRBV7-8 and J usage is TRBJ1-3; D is unclear. CDR3 length: 15 residues. V lost 7 bases to trimming and J lost 0 bases, with 13 bases between them. In germline, CDR1 is SGHVS, CDR2 FQNEAQ. The CDR3 DNA follows: TGTGCCAGCAAACTACTACCGAGCTCTGGAAACACCATATATTTT. This translates into CASKLLPSSGNTIYF.

The chain recombines TRBV4-2 with TRBJ2-1; no clear D gene. The CDR3 spans 14 residues. Germline loops: CDR1 LGHNA, CDR2 YNFKEQ. V lost 0 bases to trimming and J lost 8 bases, with 11 bases between them. The CDR3 DNA is TGTGCCAGCAGCCAAGAAGGCAGGCATGATGAGCAGTTCTTC. Translation gives CASSQEGRHDEQFF.

The genes are TRBV25-1 and TRBJ2-3; tentative D call: TRBD2 (7 bases). Germline V gene sequence: CDR1 MGHDK, CDR2 SYGVNS. V dropped 1 base and J dropped 5 bases, with 16 bases sitting between them. The CDR3 has 16 amino acids. The CDR3: CASSEFRGGAKDTQYF. CDR3 nucleotide sequence: TGTGCCAGCAGTGAATTCCGCGGGGGCGCGAAAGATACGCAGTATTTT. The complete variable domain, with remaining parts taken from reference TRBV25-1 and TRBJ2-3, reads EADIYQTPRYLVIGTGKKITLECSQTMGHDKMYWYQQDPGMELHLIHYSYGVNSTEKGDLSSESTVSRIRTEHFPLTLESARPSHTSQYLCASSEFRGGAKDTQYFGPGTRLTVL.

Only a few counts were recorded for this clone. The genes are TRBV9 and TRBJ2-7; 9 positions agree with TRBD1. CDR3 length: 13 residues. Germline trimming cut 3 bases from V and 7 bases from J; bases unmatched to any gene: 5. Germline assignment: CDR1 SGDLS and CDR2 YYNGEE. The CDR3 nucleotides are TGTGCCAGCAGCGCCCGGACAGGGGAAGAGCAGTACTTC. Translation gives CASSARTGEEQYF.

In its sample, this clone ranks as medium-sized. The chain combines TRBV30 with TRBJ1-4, with D uncertain. This CDR3 is 14 amino acids long. CDR1 and CDR2 from the germline V gene are GTSNPN and SVGIG (reference sequence). V lost 0 bases and J lost 0, with 5 bases in between. The CDR3 sequence is CAWSVDSTNEKLFF. The CDR3, as DNA: TGTGCCTGGAGTGTGGACTCAACTAATGAAAAACTGTTTTTT.

In its sample, this clone was seen once. The rearrangement uses TRBV27 and TRBJ1-2, with a tentative D call TRBD1 (5 bases). Germline CDR1 MNHEY, CDR2 SMNVEV (reference sequence). The CDR3 sequence is 15 residues long. The V end lost 11 bases, the J end lost 0 bases, and 19 bases lay between the germline ends. CDR3 nucleotides: TGTGCCGGAGGGACCGGGGCGCACGCTAACTATGGCTACACCTTC. This gives the protein CAGGTGAHANYGYTF.

The V and J genes are TRBV7-2 and TRBJ2-7, with TRBD1 as a possible D gene (6 bases). Trimming removed 1 base from V and 5 bases from J, with 12 bases in between. Germline CDR1 and CDR2: SGHTA and FQGNSA. The CDR3 has 14 amino acids. CDR3 residues: CASSLGGREDEQYF. The CDR3 DNA sequence: TGTGCCAGCAGCTTAGGGGGGCGCGAAGACGAGCAGTACTTC.

The gene calls are TRBV4-1 and TRBJ2-1, with D maybe TRBD2 (6 bases). The length of the CDR3 is 15 residues. CDR1 is MGHRA and CDR2 is YSYEKL in the germline V gene. Trimming took 4 bases from V and 3 from J, leaving 13 bases between them. The CDR3 region has the DNA TGCGCCAGCAGCCTGGATAGCGGCCTCTACAATGAGCAGTTCTTC. It encodes CASSLDSGLYNEQFF.

The V call is TRBV6-6, the J call TRBJ2-5; TRBD1 aligns across 7 bases. Judging by the DNA end, TRBJ2-7 fits better; the J call may be wrong. CDR1 and CDR2 from the germline V gene are MNHNY and SVGAGI (reference sequence). The CDR3 length is 14 residues. Written as DNA, the CDR3 is TGTGCCAGCAGTTTTCAGGGGGTGGGACGCGAGCAGTACTTC. Residues: CASSFQGVGREQYF.

The chain uses TRBV29-1 and TRBJ2-7, with a tentative D call TRBD1 (5 bases). CDR1 is SQVTM and CDR2 is ANQGSEA in the germline V gene. The CDR3 runs 14 residues. Trimming took 5 bases from V and 7 from J, leaving 21 bases between them. The CDR3 reads CSVSAGQGLREQYF. CDR3 nucleotides: TGCAGCGTTTCGGCTGGACAAGGTCTAAGGGAGCAGTACTTC.

The V call is TRBV5-1, the J call TRBJ2-3, with TRBD2 matching over 10 bases. With 6 bases clipped from V and 5 bases from J, the junction kept 15 bases outside the gene matches. Germline V gives CDR1 SGHRS, CDR2 YFSETQ. CDR3 length: 17 residues. The CDR3, as DNA: TGCGCCAGCAAAAGAGGCGGGCTAGCGGGGGAGGAAGATACGCAGTATTTT. It specifies CASKRGGLAGEEDTQYF.

The V and J genes are TRBV5-1 and TRBJ2-1, with 8 bases matching TRBD2. The V gene's germline CDR1 is SGHRS and CDR2 YFSETQ. V shed 1 base, J shed 14 bases, and the junction held 2 bases outside the gene matches. The CDR3 is 11 residues long. In DNA, the CDR3 is TGCGCCAGCAGCTTGAATAGCGGGGAGTTCTTC. This codes for CASSLNSGEFF.

This clone was counted once. The chain uses TRBV28 and TRBJ1-1; 10 positions match TRBD1. This CDR3 is 15 amino acids long. Germline values: CDR1 MDHEN, CDR2 SYDVKM. The ends lost 4 bases at V and 4 bases at J; junction bases unmatched: 6. The CDR3 coding sequence is TGTGCCAGCAGTTCCGACAGGGGGCAGGTCACTGAAGCTTTCTTT. It translates to CASSSDRGQVTEAFF.